This is a list of T cell receptor beta chains from one sample in a study of OX40 agonist ivuxolimab in advanced cancers. The assay was immunoSEQ multiplex PCR, and TCRdb's table has in-frame clones only and misses some. The sample has 63,000 or so clones, more than 80% seen once. Source: CD4+ or CD8+ T cells sorted from blood, taken in a trial of the OX40 agonist ivuxolimab. The origin of the receptors is an adult with an advanced solid tumor such as melanoma, head and neck, liver or kidney cancer. Each CDR3 is given without its conserved first and last residue. The D gene is left open where the match is weak.

TRBJ1-4 . TRBV30 AWDSHNEKLF
TRBJ1-1 . TRBV7-2 ASSLGIGVPTEAF
TRBJ2-1 . TRBV2 ASSNSASYNEQF
TRBJ1-6 TRBD1 TRBV30 AWRKTGYSPLH
TRBJ1-5 . TRBV19 ASSIIGQPQH
TRBJ1-5 . TRBV19 ASSIVGDYSNQPQH
TRBJ2-1 TRBD2 TRBV5-6 ASSLGLANNEQF
TRBJ2-7 . TRBV25-1 ASSEYNSVGEQY
TRBJ1-1 . TRBV5-4 ASSLFGGTEAF
TRBJ2-5 TRBD2 TRBV13 ASSSASGGETQY
TRBJ1-4 TRBD1 TRBV10-3 AISVGQGGGEKLF
TRBJ1-6 TRBD1 TRBV5-4 ASSPPRDSDSSPLH
TRBJ1-2 . TRBV14 ASSQQAIYGYT
TRBJ1-1 . TRBV6-5 ASSYRGNTEAF
TRBJ2-3 TRBD1 TRBV6-1 ASSEAGTGLTDTQY
TRBJ1-2 . TRBV5-4 ASSLVDQGYGYT
TRBJ2-1 . TRBV7-6 ASSLVGETNEQF
TRBJ1-4 . TRBV7-9 ASSLARQGNEKLF
TRBJ2-3 TRBD1 TRBV5-4 ASSLPDREDTQY
TRBJ2-3 . TRBV20-1 SASDHTQY
TRBJ1-1 . TRBV10-3 AISGGGADTEAF
TRBJ1-4 . TRBV10-3 AISETKYPDEKLF
TRBJ2-5 TRBD1 TRBV5-4 ASSLGGQGEETQY
TRBJ1-6 . TRBV30 AWRNVGSLH
TRBJ1-2 . TRBV5-1 ASSFGTSGGYT
TRBJ2-1 TRBD2 TRBV5-1 ASSSPGLALPDNEQF
TRBJ2-5 TRBD1 TRBV19 ASSYQGAGETQY
TRBJ2-7 TRBD2 TRBV7-9 ASTISAGGSGEQY
TRBJ2-5 TRBD1 TRBV10-1 ASFTGTGGFQETQY
TRBJ2-1 TRBD1 TRBV19 ASKTGVSEGEQF
TRBJ1-1 . TRBV10-2 ATGAGANTEAF
TRBJ2-2 . TRBV6-5 ASSYETANTGELF
TRBJ2-2 TRBD1 TRBV5-1 ASSMTGVTGELF